This T cell receptor (beta chain) derives from a study of blood T cell repertoires in COVID-19 (dated by TCRdb to 2019 to 2021). For the study in its entirety: Recovered participants in ImmuneRACE Cohort 3 were defined by two consecutive negative NP/OP PCR tests, clearance by a healthcare professional, or resolution of symptoms. Samples were obtained from the ongoing ImmuneRACE study (first 160 participants) and from 1,000 to 1,500 subjects provided by 6 global collaborators. Deeply sampled blood TCRbeta repertoires from subjects exposed to, actively infected with, or recovered from COVID-19 were included in the dataset. The sample metadata nearly always contained a de-identified subject ID, COVID-19 status, age in years and sex. The repertoires were released in a freely available public database intended as a resource for research on the immune response to SARS-CoV-2. Samples from collaborators originated in the United States, Italy and Spain and spanned both the acute and convalescent phases of COVID-19. The prospective study material was composed of cDNA or gDNA derived from T cells, B-cell-depleted T cells, or PBMCs. Where available, HLA class I and class II types were obtained from metadata supplied by the sample provider rather than from assay-based typing. Study-wide conclusions, independent of this receptor: The quantity of clinical and demographic metadata differed by source and by participant and was supplied without curation.

On this clone: Its recognized antigen is unknown. It has no much larger one-base neighbor in the sample; base qualities were not kept.

Trimming accounts for 5 bases at V and 4 bases at J, while the number of junction bases matched to no gene is 13. The CDR3 starts with the cysteine, ends with the phenylalanine, and has 16 residues. The kept DNA is CDR3 alone, 48 bases in frame from the first base. The CDR1 and CDR2 encoded by the germline V gene are SGHVS and FNYEAQ. TCRbeta CDR3 regions were amplified from genomic DNA by means of the immunoSEQ Assay, a bias-controlled multiplex PCR. On the authors' methods: The number of nucleated cells in each sample was estimated from the amplification of reference gene primers within the assay. To quantify the absolute abundance of each unique TCRbeta CDR3 rearrangement, sequence reads were collapsed and filtered. For each sample, productive Simpson clonality was calculated as the square root of Simpson's diversity index across productive rearrangements. TCRdb provides this immuneACCESS table in a form limited to in-frame rearrangements. Some clones are lacking; in checked studies, under half of them reflect an unresolved V gene, and why the rest are absent is not known. The V and J calls and the clone size are those of that table, but D and trimming were determined from the DNA. The table for this sample lists around 360,000 clones; around 87% of them were counted only once. The ten largest clones capture more than 1.5% of the sample.

Enrolling through a virtual design, the prospective study's participants ranged in age from roughly 18 to 90 years and lived across roughly 24 United States geographic areas. In the prospective study, cohorts were assigned on the basis of participant-reported clinical history obtained from a screening survey and a study questionnaire. Each participant in the prospective study had whole blood, serum and a nasopharyngeal or oropharyngeal swab collected by mobile phlebotomists. Prospective study participants could optionally give additional blood draws and questionnaires over an approximately two-month period. Before DNA extraction, blood samples from the prospective study were shipped at room temperature or frozen.

Here the chain combines TRBV7-6 and TRBJ2-5; 7 of the junction bases match TRBD1. The specimen was PBMCs or T cells enriched from blood (not recorded which). The receptor's source is a man between 40 and 49 years old in a cohort exposed to, infected with or recovered from COVID-19 (not recorded which). The nucleotides are TGTGCCAGCAGCCCTACCGACAGGGTAAAAGGAGAGACCCAGTACTTC. Its protein product is CASSPTDRVKGETQYF.